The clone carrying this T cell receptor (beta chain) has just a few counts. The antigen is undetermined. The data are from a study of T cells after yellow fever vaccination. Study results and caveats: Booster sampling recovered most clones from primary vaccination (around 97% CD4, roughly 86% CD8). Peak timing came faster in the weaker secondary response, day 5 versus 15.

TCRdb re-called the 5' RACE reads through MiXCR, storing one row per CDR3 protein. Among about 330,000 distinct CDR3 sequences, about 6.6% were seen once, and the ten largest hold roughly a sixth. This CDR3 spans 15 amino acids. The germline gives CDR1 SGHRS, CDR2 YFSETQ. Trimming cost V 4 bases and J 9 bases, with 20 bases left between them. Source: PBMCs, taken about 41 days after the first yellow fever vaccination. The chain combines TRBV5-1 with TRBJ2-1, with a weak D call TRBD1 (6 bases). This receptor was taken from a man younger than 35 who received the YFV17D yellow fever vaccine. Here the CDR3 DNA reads TGCGCCAGCAGCCCCTCAATAGGGGGAAAGGGTGAGCAGTTCTTC. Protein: CASSPSIGGKGEQFF.